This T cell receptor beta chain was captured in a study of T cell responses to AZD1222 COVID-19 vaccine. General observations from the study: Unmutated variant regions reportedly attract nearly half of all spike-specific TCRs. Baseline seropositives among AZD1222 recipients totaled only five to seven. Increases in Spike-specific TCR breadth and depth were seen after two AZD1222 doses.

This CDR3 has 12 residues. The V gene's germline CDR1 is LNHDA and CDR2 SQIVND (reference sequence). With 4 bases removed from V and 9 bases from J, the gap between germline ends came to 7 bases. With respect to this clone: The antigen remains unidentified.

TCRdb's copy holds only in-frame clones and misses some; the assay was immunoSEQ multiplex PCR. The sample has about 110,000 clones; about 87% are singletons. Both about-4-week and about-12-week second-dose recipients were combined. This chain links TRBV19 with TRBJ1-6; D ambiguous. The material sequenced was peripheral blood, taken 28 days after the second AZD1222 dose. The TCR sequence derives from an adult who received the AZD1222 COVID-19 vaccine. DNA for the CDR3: TGTGCCAGTAGTAGGGGAACTTCACCCCTCCACTTT. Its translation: CASSRGTSPLHF.